A selection of T cell receptor beta chains follows, all from one sample in a study of graft-versus-host responses after intestinal transplantation. These receptors have no identified antigens. Assay used: immunoSEQ multiplex PCR; TCRdb lists only in-frame clones, some missing. The sample lists about 96,000 clones, just under 95% occurring once. Sequenced material: unstimulated CD4+ T cells sorted from spleen or lymph node cells, taken before intestinal transplant. These receptors all come from a human donor who received an intestinal transplant. Each CDR3 is given without its conserved first and last residue.

J,V,CDR3
TRBJ1-6,TRBV14,ASSLGQGYNSPLH
TRBJ2-1,TRBV5-1,ASSTGVNNEQF
TRBJ2-4,TRBV7-2,ASSLRTGGKNIQY
TRBJ2-5,TRBV5-1,ASRHNQGGETQY
TRBJ1-2,TRBV21-1,ASSNSGRGRKDVDYGYT
TRBJ2-7,TRBV6-1,ASSLGGQRGYEQY
TRBJ1-3,TRBV25-1,ASSRQGNTIY
TRBJ1-2,TRBV6-5,ASAGGPYGYT
TRBJ2-7,TRBV5-1,ASSLRGSGGSYEQY
TRBJ2-1,TRBV5-1,ASSLETSGSNEQF
TRBJ2-5,TRBV29-1,SGRPGRAGGTQETQY
TRBJ1-2,TRBV7-3,ASSLSRGWNYGYT
TRBJ2-2,TRBV19,ASLRRTGELF
TRBJ2-3,TRBV6-1,ATSVSTDTQY
TRBJ1-4,TRBV2,ASSEGAKGKLF
TRBJ2-7,TRBV6-6,ASKGLAAYEQY
TRBJ2-1,TRBV11-2,ASSFRTGRSYNEQF
TRBJ1-6,TRBV28,ASSLRTGPFNSPLH
TRBJ1-6,TRBV7-8,ASSPQVPGSRSYNSPLH
TRBJ2-6,TRBV21-1,ASSKPISRGSGANVLT
TRBJ2-1,TRBV4-2,ASSQGAGEYNEQF
TRBJ2-5,TRBV19,ASTRAGEETQY
TRBJ2-2,TRBV4-2,ASSHGPGLRSGELF
TRBJ2-5,TRBV18,ASSHRQGLGSETQY
TRBJ2-7,TRBV29-1,SVAQGSYEQY
TRBJ2-6,TRBV5-1,ASSVSGQAASGANVLT
TRBJ2-7,TRBV9,ASSAELTSFQY
TRBJ2-7,TRBV18,ASALLAGGGLGEQY
TRBJ2-5,TRBV7-3,ASSWDRGETQY
TRBJ2-7,TRBV27,ASSLRSPGAHEQY
TRBJ1-2,TRBV7-9,ASRAIRGQPTGYT
TRBJ2-5,TRBV30,AWSVRMAGTGLRTQY
TRBJ2-7,TRBV6-5,ASSGDLPRFEQY
TRBJ1-5,TRBV18,ASSPLQQGVNQPQH
TRBJ2-2,TRBV5-6,ASSLQEYTGELF
TRBJ1-4,TRBV28,ASSWGASPTNEKLF